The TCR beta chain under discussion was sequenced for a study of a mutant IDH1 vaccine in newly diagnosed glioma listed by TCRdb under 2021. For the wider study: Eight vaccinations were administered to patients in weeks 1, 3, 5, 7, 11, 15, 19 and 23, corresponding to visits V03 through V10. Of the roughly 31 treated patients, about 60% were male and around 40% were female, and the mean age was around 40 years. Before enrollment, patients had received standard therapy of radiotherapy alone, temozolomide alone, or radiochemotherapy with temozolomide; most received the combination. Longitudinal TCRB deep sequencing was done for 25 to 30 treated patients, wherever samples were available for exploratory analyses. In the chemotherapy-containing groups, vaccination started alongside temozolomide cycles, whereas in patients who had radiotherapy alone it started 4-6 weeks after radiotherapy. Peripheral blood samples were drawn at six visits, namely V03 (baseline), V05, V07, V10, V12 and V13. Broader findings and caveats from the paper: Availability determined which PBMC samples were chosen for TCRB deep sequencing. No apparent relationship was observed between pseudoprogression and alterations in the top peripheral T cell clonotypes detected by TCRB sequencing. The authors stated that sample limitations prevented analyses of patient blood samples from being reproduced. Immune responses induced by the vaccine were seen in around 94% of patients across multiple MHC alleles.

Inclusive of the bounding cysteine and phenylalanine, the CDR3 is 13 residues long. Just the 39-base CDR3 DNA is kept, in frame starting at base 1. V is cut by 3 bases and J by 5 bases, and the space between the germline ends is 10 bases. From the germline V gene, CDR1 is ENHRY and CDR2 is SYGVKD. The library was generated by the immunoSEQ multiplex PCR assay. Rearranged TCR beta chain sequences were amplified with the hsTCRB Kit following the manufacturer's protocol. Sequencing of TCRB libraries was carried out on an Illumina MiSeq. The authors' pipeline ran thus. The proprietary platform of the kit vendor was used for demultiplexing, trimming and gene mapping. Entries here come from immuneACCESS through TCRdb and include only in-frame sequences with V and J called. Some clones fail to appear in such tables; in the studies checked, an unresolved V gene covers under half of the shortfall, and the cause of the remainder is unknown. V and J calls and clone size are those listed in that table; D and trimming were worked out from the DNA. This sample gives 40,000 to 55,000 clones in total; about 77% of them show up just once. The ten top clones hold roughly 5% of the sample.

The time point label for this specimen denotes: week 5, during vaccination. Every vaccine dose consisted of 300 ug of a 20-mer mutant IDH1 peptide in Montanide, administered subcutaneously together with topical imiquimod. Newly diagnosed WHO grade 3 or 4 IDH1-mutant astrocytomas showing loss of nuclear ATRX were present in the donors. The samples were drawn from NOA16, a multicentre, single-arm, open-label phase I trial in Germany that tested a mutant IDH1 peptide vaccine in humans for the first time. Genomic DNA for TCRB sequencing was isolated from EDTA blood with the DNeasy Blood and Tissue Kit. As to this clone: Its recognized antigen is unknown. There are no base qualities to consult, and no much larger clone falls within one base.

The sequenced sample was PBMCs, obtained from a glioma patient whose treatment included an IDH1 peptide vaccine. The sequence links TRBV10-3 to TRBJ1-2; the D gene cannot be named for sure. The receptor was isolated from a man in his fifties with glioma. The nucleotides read TGTGCCATCAGTGATCTGACGGATTATGGCTACACCTTC. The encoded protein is CAISDLTDYGYTF.